This T cell receptor (beta chain) was sequenced for a study of T cell responses to AZD1222 COVID-19 vaccine. Study summary: Samples with a second dose at about 4 or about 12 weeks were pooled together.

The germline CDR1 and CDR2 sequences are SGDLS and YYNGEE. This CDR3 has 16 residues. V was clipped by 0 bases and J by 0 bases, with 9 bases between them. Assay: immunoSEQ multiplex PCR; the TCRdb copy retains only in-frame clones and omits some. The sample consists of around 160,000 clones, around 93% of them appearing once. Concerning this clone: Its target is not known.

Study-wide results and limits: Targets within unmutated variant regions were reportedly found for nearly half of spike-specific TCRs. Breadth and depth of Spike-specific TCRs rose after two AZD1222 doses.

This receptor was obtained from an adult in good health. This chain joins TRBV9 and TRBJ2-2; no definite D call. This specimen was peripheral blood, taken on day 0 of AZD1222 vaccination. In DNA, the CDR3 is TGTGCCAGCAGCGTAGCTAATACAGCGAACACCGGGGAGCTGTTTTTT. It specifies CASSVANTANTGELFF.